A single sample gave rise to the 22 T cell receptor beta chains below, sequenced in a study of blood T cell repertoires in COVID-19. Here immunoSEQ multiplex PCR was the method, and the copy in TCRdb shows in-frame clones only, minus some. The data contain fewer than 130,000 clones, about 79% of them singletons. The specimen sequenced was peripheral blood. The receptors here all came from a woman at least 80 years old with active or convalescent COVID-19.

The chain combines TRBV2 with TRBJ1-2; D possibly corresponds to TRBD1 (6 bases). This CDR3 spans 13 amino acids. Germline CDR1 is SNHLY and CDR2 is FYNNEI. Trimming shortened V by 4 bases and J by 7 bases, and 13 bases separated the two germline ends. The CDR3 is CASSAQGYLGYTF. CDR3 coding DNA: TGTGCCAGCAGTGCCCAGGGGTACCTTGGCTACACCTTC.

V is TRBV25-1 and J is TRBJ2-1; D may be TRBD1 (7 bases). The V gene lost 5 bases and the J gene lost 5 bases, with 13 bases spanning the gap. CDR1 and CDR2 (germline): MGHDK, SYGVNS. The CDR3 extends over 14 amino acids. CDR3 residues: CASSYGGGHNEQFF. The CDR3 DNA is TGTGCCAGCAGTTACGGAGGGGGCCACAATGAGCAGTTCTTC.

This clone was seen a few times. V usage is TRBV28 and J usage is TRBJ2-5; 14 bases are shared with TRBD2. The germline V gene encodes CDR1 MDHEN and CDR2 SYDVKM. The CDR3 consists of 17 residues. V lost 6 bases, J lost 4 bases, and 10 bases stayed unmatched. The CDR3 sequence: CASSRRTSGRWGETQYF. The CDR3 region has the DNA TGTGCCAGCAGCCGCCGGACTAGCGGGAGGTGGGGAGAGACCCAGTACTTC.

The chain employs TRBV5-1 and TRBJ2-1; 7 positions agree with TRBD1. CDR1 is SGHRS, CDR2 YFSETQ, per germline. The CDR3 is 17 residues long. The trim removed 4 bases at V and 0 bases at J, leaving 10 bases unmatched. CDR3 nucleotide sequence: TGCGCCAGCAGCCCGATACTAGGGGGCAGCTCCTACAATGAGCAGTTCTTC. This encodes CASSPILGGSSYNEQFF.

V and J are TRBV2 and TRBJ1-1, with TRBD1 matching over 7 bases. Losses at the gene ends were 6 bases for V and 1 base for J; bases not matched to a gene: 8. CDR3 length equals 15 residues. Germline CDR1 reads SNHLY; CDR2 reads FYNNEI. This chain's CDR3 is CASSSQGGTNTEAFF. DNA of the CDR3: TGTGCCAGCAGCAGTCAGGGGGGCACGAACACTGAAGCTTTCTTT. Using reference TRBV2 and TRBJ1-1 for the parts outside the CDR3, the full variable domain is EPEVTQTPSHQVTQMGQEVILRCVPISNHLYFYWYRQILGQKVEFLVSFYNNEISEKSEIFDDQFSVERPDGSNFTLKIRSTKLEDSAMYFCASSSQGGTNTEAFFGQGTRLTVV.

The genes are TRBV9 and TRBJ1-4; D not resolved. The germline V and J ends were trimmed by 4 bases and 1 base, with 8 bases remaining between them. This CDR3 region has 14 residues. Germline-derived CDR1 and CDR2 are SGDLS and YYNGEE. The CDR3 DNA sequence: TGTGCCAGCAGCTCATCAGTAACTAATGAAAAACTGTTTTTT. Translation gives CASSSSVTNEKLFF.

The V and J genes are TRBV18 and TRBJ1-2; possibly TRBD1 for D (6 bases). The ends were cut back, 3 bases at V and 7 bases at J, with 15 bases in the middle. Germline values: CDR1 KGHSH, CDR2 LQKENI. The CDR3 is 14 amino acids. CDR3 amino acids: CASSPASGVAGYTF. In DNA form, the CDR3 reads TGTGCCAGCTCACCCGCCTCAGGGGTGGCTGGCTACACCTTC. The whole variable domain, remainder taken from reference TRBV18 and TRBJ1-2, is NAGVMQNPRHLVRRRGQEARLRCSPMKGHSHVYWYRQLPEEGLKFMVYLQKENIIDESGMPKERFSAEFPKEGPSILRIQQVVRGDSAAYFCASSPASGVAGYTFGSGTRLTVV.

This chain uses TRBV6-5 with TRBJ2-7, with 8 bases matching TRBD1. This CDR3 is built from 13 residues. Germline CDR1 MNHEY, CDR2 SVGAGI. V lost 5 bases and J lost 1; bases outside the gene matches: 1. In DNA form, the CDR3 reads TGTGCCAGCAGTCGGACAGGGTCCTACGAGCAGTACTTC. Amino acids: CASSRTGSYEQYF.

The V and J genes are TRBV7-2 and TRBJ2-1; 10 bases fit TRBD1. V dropped 2 bases and J dropped 4; count of bases not matched to a gene: 8. From germline, CDR1 is SGHTA and CDR2 FQGNSA. The CDR3 consists of 17 residues. CDR3 nucleotides: TGTGCCAGCAGCTTAACAGCCGGGACAGGGGCGTACAATGAGCAGTTCTTC. Translation: CASSLTAGTGAYNEQFF.

The chain joins TRBV19 to TRBJ1-5; D is unclear. The CDR3 length is 16 residues. Germline CDR1 and CDR2: LNHDA and SQIVND (reference sequence). V lost 6 bases and J lost 2, with 17 bases in between. CDR3: CASSSNGRRGNQPQHF. DNA of the CDR3: TGTGCCAGTAGCTCCAACGGCAGGAGGGGCAATCAGCCCCAGCATTTT.

The rearrangement joins TRBV5-1 to TRBJ1-1; D is perhaps TRBD1 (5 bases). The V end lost 5 bases, the J end lost 3 bases, and 14 bases lay between the germline ends. Germline CDR1 is SGHRS and CDR2 is YFSETQ. The CDR3 is 14 residues long. The CDR3 is CASRPRAFDTEAFF. The CDR3 nucleotides are TGCGCCAGCAGACCCAGGGCCTTTGACACTGAAGCTTTCTTT.

The chain has TRBV29-1 and TRBJ1-2; TRBD1 matches 7 bases. J lost 1 base, V lost 0 bases, and 2 bases had no gene match. Germline V lookup: CDR1 SQVTM, CDR2 ANQGSEA. The CDR3 length is 14 residues. In DNA, the CDR3 is TGCAGCGTTGAAGATACAGGGGTTAACTATGGCTACACCTTC. Its protein is CSVEDTGVNYGYTF.

In this sample, this clone turned up many times. This sequence joins TRBV9 and TRBJ2-7; TRBD1 matches 9 bases. Germline-derived CDR1 and CDR2 are SGDLS and YYNGEE. The CDR3 has 15 residues. Trimming at V came to 3 bases and at J to 3 bases, leaving 7 bases not matched to a gene. CDR3 residues: CASSATGTGNYEQYF. DNA of the CDR3: TGTGCCAGCAGCGCAACCGGGACAGGGAACTACGAGCAGTACTTC.

This clone was detected many times. This chain connects TRBV7-2 to TRBJ2-1; 8 nucleotides agree with TRBD2. The CDR3 runs 16 residues. Looked up from germline, CDR1 is SGHTA and CDR2 is FQGNSA. J was trimmed by 9 bases and V by 3 bases; bases with no gene match: 13. The CDR3, as DNA: TGTGCCAGCAGCTTGACACTAGCGGCGGGGTTAATTGAGCAGTTCTTC. Amino acids: CASSLTLAAGLIEQFF. Together with reference TRBV7-2 and TRBJ2-1, the CDR3 gives the full variable domain: GAGVSQSPSNKVTEKGKDVELRCDPISGHTALYWYRQSLGQGLEFLIYFQGNSAPDKSGLPSDRFSAERTGGSVSTLTIQRTQQEDSAVYLCASSLTLAAGLIEQFFGPGTRLTVL.

CDR3 sequence reads: CASSFLRGPSYEQYF. The DNA for the CDR3 is TGTGCCAGCAGCTTTCTCAGGGGACCATCCTACGAGCAGTACTTC. The chain joins TRBV7-6 to TRBJ2-7, with TRBD1 as a possible D gene (6 bases). The CDR3 contains 15 residues. The germline V gene has CDR1 SGHVS and CDR2 FNYEAQ. V shed 3 bases and J shed 1 base, with 13 bases lying between them.

The rearrangement joins TRBV29-1 to TRBJ2-1; TRBD2 is a possible D gene (5 bases). CDR1 SQVTM and CDR2 ANQGSEA come from the germline V gene. Trimming took 1 base from V and 7 from J, leaving 14 bases between them. The CDR3 has 14 amino acids. The CDR3 protein is CSVEGGHRVNEQFF. The CDR3 DNA follows: TGCAGCGTTGAAGGCGGGCATAGAGTTAATGAGCAGTTCTTC.

V is TRBV28 and J is TRBJ2-5, with 8 positions matching TRBD2. J was trimmed by 4 bases and V by 7 bases; bases with no gene match: 14. Germline V gene data show CDR1 as MDHEN and CDR2 as SYDVKM. CDR3 length: 16 amino acids. The CDR3 DNA reads TGTGCCAGCACCACTCTAAGCGGGAGCCGGGGAGAGACCCAGTACTTC. Its translation: CASTTLSGSRGETQYF.

This sequence joins TRBV28 and TRBJ1-4, with TRBD1 matching over 7 bases. V gave up 3 bases and J gave up 1 base; unmatched junction bases: 2. The CDR3 has 15 residues. Per germline, CDR1 MDHEN and CDR2 SYDVKM. CDR3: CASSFTGVTNEKLFF. The CDR3 region has the DNA TGTGCCAGCAGTTTTACAGGGGTAACTAATGAAAAACTGTTTTTT.

CDR3 residues: CASSWRRGIRGYTF. The CDR3, as DNA: TGTGCCAGCAGCTGGAGGAGGGGTATCAGAGGCTACACCTTC. V gene TRBV5-6 combines with J gene TRBJ1-2; tentatively, D is TRBD1 (5 bases). Germline CDR1 SGHDT, CDR2 YYEEEE. The CDR3 spans 14 residues. The V end lost 3 bases, the J end lost 8 bases, and 17 bases lay between the germline ends.

The CDR3 nucleotides read TGTGCCAGCAGCTCCCGACAGGGGGCCCTTGGCACAGATACGCAGTATTTT. Protein sequence: CASSSRQGALGTDTQYF. The chain uses TRBV7-9 and TRBJ2-3, with TRBD1 matching 10 bases. This CDR3 has 17 residues. Germline V gene sequence: CDR1 SEHNR, CDR2 FQNEAQ (reference sequence). Trimming at V came to 4 bases and at J to 1 base, leaving 8 bases not matched to a gene.

The chain couples TRBV15 to TRBJ2-1; D is possibly TRBD2 (5 bases). Germline V gene lookup returns CDR1 LNHNV and CDR2 YYDKDF (reference sequence). V was trimmed by 1 base and J by 8 bases, leaving 15 bases between them. The CDR3 spans 15 residues. CDR3 protein: CATSRGNSVVDEQFF. CDR3 nucleotides: TGTGCCACCAGCAGAGGCAATAGCGTAGTCGATGAGCAGTTCTTC.

This rearrangement joins TRBV28 to TRBJ2-1; 7 bases are a match to TRBD1. The germline CDR1 and CDR2 sequences are MDHEN and SYDVKM. CDR3 length: 14 amino acids. V gave up 6 bases and J gave up 7 bases; unmatched junction bases: 9. The CDR3 coding sequence is TGTGCCAGCAGCCGGGGACAGAATTTTAATGAGCAGTTCTTC. It translates to CASSRGQNFNEQFF.